These T cell receptor beta chains were read from a single sample in a study of PD-1 blockade in classical Hodgkin lymphoma. Generated by immunoSEQ multiplex PCR, the TCRdb table keeps only in-frame clones and is missing some. The sample has 20,000 to 30,000 clones, about 86% seen once. The source was peripheral blood mononuclear cells (PBMCs), collected before the second cycle of nivolumab. These receptors were taken from a human donor with classical Hodgkin lymphoma. Each CDR3 is given with its conserved first and last residue. The order of the fields is V gene, D gene, clone size, J gene, CDR3 DNA, CDR3 protein. D genes are given only for firm matches. Clone size is given for some rows only: seen once, a few or many times, or a class if the clone is expanded.

v_call: TRBV4-1
d_call: -
clone_size: -
j_call: TRBJ2-3
cdr3_nt: TGCGCCAGCAGCCTACAGATTCCGGATACGCAGTATTTT
cdr3_aa: CASSLQIPDTQYF

v_call: TRBV7-6
d_call: TRBD2
clone_size: -
j_call: TRBJ2-3
cdr3_nt: TGTGCCAGCAGCCCGATAGCGGGAGGGACCACAGATACGCAGTATTTT
cdr3_aa: CASSPIAGGTTDTQYF

v_call: TRBV4-1
d_call: TRBD2
clone_size: -
j_call: TRBJ2-5
cdr3_nt: TGCGCCAGCAGCTATGGACTAGCGGGAGGCATGCGACAAGAGACCCAGTACTTC
cdr3_aa: CASSYGLAGGMRQETQYF

v_call: TRBV6-5
d_call: -
clone_size: -
j_call: TRBJ2-1
cdr3_nt: TGTGCCAGCAGTGACCGAATGCTTACGGGGCAGTTCTTC
cdr3_aa: CASSDRMLTGQFF

v_call: TRBV18
d_call: -
clone_size: -
j_call: TRBJ1-1
cdr3_nt: TGTGCCAGCTCACCACCGCGTAGGGGCGGATTAACGGAAGCTTTCTTT
cdr3_aa: CASSPPRRGGLTEAFF

v_call: TRBV2
d_call: TRBD2
clone_size: -
j_call: TRBJ2-5
cdr3_nt: TGTGCCAGCAGTGACGTTAAGGGACTAGCGGGGGTGGGGGAGACCCAGTACTTC
cdr3_aa: CASSDVKGLAGVGETQYF

v_call: TRBV7-2
d_call: -
clone_size: -
j_call: TRBJ2-7
cdr3_nt: TGTGCCAGCAGCTTGGGGCGTGGGAGCTCCTACGAGCAGTACTTC
cdr3_aa: CASSLGRGSSYEQYF

v_call: TRBV2
d_call: -
clone_size: few
j_call: TRBJ1-4
cdr3_nt: TGTGCCAGCTCAGGGCTTACTAATGAAAAACTGTTTTTT
cdr3_aa: CASSGLTNEKLFF

v_call: TRBV6-1
d_call: -
clone_size: -
j_call: TRBJ2-3
cdr3_nt: TGTGCCAGCCGCCCGTTGACTAGTGGCACAGATACGCAGTATTTT
cdr3_aa: CASRPLTSGTDTQYF

v_call: TRBV5-1
d_call: TRBD2
clone_size: -
j_call: TRBJ2-5
cdr3_nt: TGCGCCAGCAGCCAGTGGACTAGCATGGCCCAAGAGACCCAGTACTTC
cdr3_aa: CASSQWTSMAQETQYF

v_call: TRBV4-2
d_call: TRBD1
clone_size: -
j_call: TRBJ2-5
cdr3_nt: TGTGCCAGCAGCCTCCCGGGACAGGGAGGGGAAGAGACCCAGTACTTC
cdr3_aa: CASSLPGQGGEETQYF

v_call: TRBV5-1
d_call: TRBD1
clone_size: -
j_call: TRBJ2-7
cdr3_nt: TGCGCCAGCAGCTTGCCCCCCACAGGGGTGATCTGGTCCTACGAGCAGTACTTC
cdr3_aa: CASSLPPTGVIWSYEQYF

v_call: TRBV7-3
d_call: TRBD2
clone_size: -
j_call: TRBJ2-2
cdr3_nt: TGTGCCAGCAGCTACACCGCCATAGCGGGAGGGAGCACCGGGGAGCTGTTTTTT
cdr3_aa: CASSYTAIAGGSTGELFF

v_call: TRBV2
d_call: -
clone_size: few
j_call: TRBJ1-4
cdr3_nt: TGTGCCAGTCAGCAGGGCTCTGCAACTAATGAAAAACTGTTTTTT
cdr3_aa: CASQQGSATNEKLFF

v_call: TRBV2
d_call: TRBD2
clone_size: few
j_call: TRBJ2-1
cdr3_nt: TGTGCCAGCAGTACTTTAGCGGGAGACAACAATGAGCAGTTCTTC
cdr3_aa: CASSTLAGDNNEQFF

v_call: TRBV18
d_call: TRBD1
clone_size: -
j_call: TRBJ1-3
cdr3_nt: TGTGCCAGCTCACCAATTGCAGGGGGCTCTGGAAACACCATATATTTT
cdr3_aa: CASSPIAGGSGNTIYF

v_call: TRBV28
d_call: TRBD1
clone_size: few
j_call: TRBJ1-2
cdr3_nt: TGTGCCAGCAGTTTAGAGGGGGCAGGCCAGTGGGCTTATGGCTACACCTTC
cdr3_aa: CASSLEGAGQWAYGYTF

v_call: TRBV2
d_call: -
clone_size: -
j_call: TRBJ2-4
cdr3_nt: TGTGCCAGCAGCACGCAGGGGGGCAAAAACATTCAGTACTTC
cdr3_aa: CASSTQGGKNIQYF

v_call: TRBV5-4
d_call: -
clone_size: -
j_call: TRBJ1-2
cdr3_nt: TGTGCCAGCAGCTTGGACCCTGGGGGAGGCTACACCTTC
cdr3_aa: CASSLDPGGGYTF

v_call: TRBV20-1
d_call: -
clone_size: -
j_call: TRBJ2-7
cdr3_nt: TGCAGTGCTAGTTACTACGAGCAGTACTTC
cdr3_aa: CSASYYEQYF

v_call: TRBV6-4
d_call: -
clone_size: -
j_call: TRBJ2-3
cdr3_nt: TGTGCCAGCAGCCCGGTAGGCGGGGGCACAGATACGCAGTATTTT
cdr3_aa: CASSPVGGGTDTQYF

v_call: TRBV2
d_call: -
clone_size: -
j_call: TRBJ2-3
cdr3_nt: TGTGCCAGCATTTATAGGGGCCTCACAGATACGCAGTATTTT
cdr3_aa: CASIYRGLTDTQYF

v_call: TRBV28
d_call: -
clone_size: few
j_call: TRBJ2-1
cdr3_nt: TGTGCCAGCAGTTTACCCGGCAACAAGCAGTTCTTC
cdr3_aa: CASSLPGNKQFF

v_call: TRBV6-6
d_call: -
clone_size: -
j_call: TRBJ2-7
cdr3_nt: TGTGCCAGCAGTTACTCGATGGACAGCGGAAGCGAGCAGTACTTC
cdr3_aa: CASSYSMDSGSEQYF

v_call: TRBV28
d_call: -
clone_size: -
j_call: TRBJ2-3
cdr3_nt: TGTGCCAGCGCGAAACCGGGCCCCGCGACAGATACGCAGTATTTT
cdr3_aa: CASAKPGPATDTQYF

v_call: TRBV5-1
d_call: TRBD1
clone_size: -
j_call: TRBJ1-2
cdr3_nt: TGCGCCAGCAGCCCGGGACAGGGGTTTCGTGGCTACACCTTC
cdr3_aa: CASSPGQGFRGYTF

v_call: TRBV27
d_call: TRBD1
clone_size: -
j_call: TRBJ1-5
cdr3_nt: TGTGCCAGCAGTTTACGGGACAGGAGTGGGGAACCCCAGCATTTT
cdr3_aa: CASSLRDRSGEPQHF

v_call: TRBV11-2
d_call: -
clone_size: -
j_call: TRBJ2-5
cdr3_nt: TGTGCCAGCAGCTTAATGGGCCTTCTTAAAGAGACCCAGTACTTC
cdr3_aa: CASSLMGLLKETQYF

v_call: TRBV19
d_call: TRBD2
clone_size: -
j_call: TRBJ2-7
cdr3_nt: TGTGCCAGTAGTATACTAGCGGGAGTATACGAGCAGTACTTC
cdr3_aa: CASSILAGVYEQYF